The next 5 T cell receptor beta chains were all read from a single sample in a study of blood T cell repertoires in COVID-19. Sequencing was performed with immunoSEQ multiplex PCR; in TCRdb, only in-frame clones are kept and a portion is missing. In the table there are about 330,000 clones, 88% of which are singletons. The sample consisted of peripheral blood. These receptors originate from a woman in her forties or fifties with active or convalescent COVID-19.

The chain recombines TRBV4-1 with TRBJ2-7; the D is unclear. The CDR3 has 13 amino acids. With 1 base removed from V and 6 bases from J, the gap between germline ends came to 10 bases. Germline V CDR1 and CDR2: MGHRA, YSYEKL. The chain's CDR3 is CASSQVIVGEQYF. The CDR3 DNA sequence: TGCGCCAGCAGCCAAGTGATAGTTGGCGAGCAGTACTTC.

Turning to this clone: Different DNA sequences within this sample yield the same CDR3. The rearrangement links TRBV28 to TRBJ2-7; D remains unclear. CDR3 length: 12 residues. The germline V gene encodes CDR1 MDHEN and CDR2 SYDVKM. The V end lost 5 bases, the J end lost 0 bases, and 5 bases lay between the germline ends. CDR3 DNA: TGTGCCAGCAGTCTCAGCTCCTACGAGCAGTACTTC. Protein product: CASSLSSYEQYF.

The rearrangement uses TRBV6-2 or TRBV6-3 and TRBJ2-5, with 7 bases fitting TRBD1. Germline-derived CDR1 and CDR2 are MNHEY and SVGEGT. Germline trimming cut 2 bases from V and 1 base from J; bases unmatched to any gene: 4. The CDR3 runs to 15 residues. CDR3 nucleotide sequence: TGTGCCAGCAGTTACCCCCGGGACAGCCAAGAGACCCAGTACTTC. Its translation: CASSYPRDSQETQYF.

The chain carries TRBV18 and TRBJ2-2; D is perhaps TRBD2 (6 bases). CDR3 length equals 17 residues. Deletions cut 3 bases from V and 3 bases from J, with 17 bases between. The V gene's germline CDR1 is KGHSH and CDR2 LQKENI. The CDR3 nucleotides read TGTGCCAGCTCACCGACTCCGAGCGGGCGGGACACCGGGGAGCTGTTTTTT. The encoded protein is CASSPTPSGRDTGELFF.

Here the CDR3 reads CASGTGGGPTDTQYF. CDR3 bases: TGTGCCAGCGGCACAGGCGGGGGGCCCACAGATACGCAGTATTTT. The chain has TRBV6-5 and TRBJ2-3; 8 nucleotides match TRBD2. The trim removed 8 bases at V and 2 bases at J, leaving 9 bases unmatched. Germline assignment: CDR1 MNHEY and CDR2 SVGAGI. The CDR3 totals 15 residues.